Listed here are 5 T cell receptor beta chains from one sample, sequenced in a study of sequential checkpoint blockade in melanoma (dated by TCRdb to between 2019 and 2020). The library was generated by the immunoSEQ multiplex PCR assay. Sourced from immuneACCESS, this table was stored by TCRdb with only in-frame sequences that have V and J called. A share of the clones is absent; for the studies checked, an unresolved V gene accounts for under half, and the remainder has no known explanation. Here the sample has around 34,000 clones; less than 85% occur a single time. The ten biggest clones cover 15% to 20% of the sample. The label giving this sample's treatment or condition can be read as: randomized to nivolumab then ipilimumab (arm A) or the reverse (arm B). This specimen was CD8+ T cells sorted from blood (inferred from file names), taken from a patient given nivolumab and ipilimumab in sequence. The receptors were sampled from a human donor with melanoma.

This chain links TRBV11-2 with TRBJ1-1; unclear D gene. Trimming cost V 0 bases and J 7 bases, with 12 bases left between them. The germline gives CDR1 SGHAT, CDR2 FQNNGV. The CDR3 covers 14 residues. CDR3 sequence reads: CASSLDRAGREAFF. In DNA, the CDR3 is TGTGCCAGCAGCTTAGATCGGGCGGGCCGTGAAGCTTTCTTT.

This clone was seen only a few times. The CDR3 DNA sequence: TGTGCCAGCAGTCCAGGGAATGAAAAACTGTTTTTT. Translation gives CASSPGNEKLFF. The rearrangement links TRBV5-4 to TRBJ1-4, with D maybe TRBD1 (5 bases). Per the germline V gene, CDR1 is SGHNT and CDR2 is YYREEE (reference sequence). Trimming took off 5 bases at V and 5 bases at J, with 7 bases between the two ends. The CDR3 loop spans 12 amino acids.

V and J are TRBV5-8 and TRBJ2-7; D is possibly TRBD2 (5 bases). CDR3 length equals 15 residues. Trimming took 1 base from V and 2 from J, leaving 13 bases between them. Germline values: CDR1 SGHTS, CDR2 YDEGEE. As DNA, the CDR3 is TGTGCCAGCAGCTTGATTTCGGGGAAGGCCTACGAGCAGTACTTC. This gives the protein CASSLISGKAYEQYF. Drawing the rest from reference TRBV5-8 and TRBJ2-7, the complete variable domain is EAGVTQSPTHLIKTRGQQATLRCSPISGHTSVYWYQQALGLGLQFLLWYDEGEERNRGNFPPRFSGRQFPNYSSELNVNALELEDSALYLCASSLISGKAYEQYFGPGTRLTVT.

The genes are TRBV27 and TRBJ2-7; 7 positions agree with TRBD1. Germline V gene sequence: CDR1 MNHEY, CDR2 SMNVEV (reference sequence). V lost 4 bases, J lost 5 bases, and 5 bases stayed unmatched. This CDR3 is 13 amino acids long. The CDR3 region is CASSSDRDDEQYF. Written as DNA, the CDR3 is TGTGCCAGCAGTTCAGACAGGGACGACGAGCAGTACTTC.

The chain uses TRBV2 and TRBJ1-1, with D possibly being TRBD1 (5 bases). V was trimmed by 9 bases and J by 6 bases, leaving 14 bases between them. The CDR3 runs to 12 residues. Looked up from germline, CDR1 is SNHLY and CDR2 is FYNNEI. CDR3 DNA: TGTGCCAGGGACGACGGGGGTCCTGAAGCTTTCTTT. It encodes CARDDGGPEAFF.